These 2 T cell receptor beta chains came from one sample sequenced in a study of cytomegalovirus exposure and HLA in healthy donors (dated 2017 in TCRdb). The library came from the immunoSEQ multiplex PCR assay. The multiplex PCR relied on a mix of 60 forward primers for TCR Vbeta segments and 13 reverse primers for TCR Jbeta segments. Imported from immuneACCESS, the table was reduced by TCRdb to in-frame sequences with V and J called. These copies leave out some clones; in studies compared against another copy, an unresolved V gene accounts for under half, and the cause of the remainder is not known. Here the sample has approximately 220,000 clones; approximately 88% occur a single time. The ten most abundant clones make up roughly 0.71% of the sample. Sequencing used PBMCs. All receptors derive from a boy under 10 years old in good health and CMV-seronegative.

The genes are TRBV10-3 and TRBJ2-1; the match to TRBD2 covers 7 bases. The length of the CDR3 is 14 residues. The ends lost 8 bases at V and 5 bases at J; junction bases unmatched: 9. In germline, CDR1 is ENHRY, CDR2 SYGVKD. The CDR3 protein is CAIGERDQNNEQFF. Here the CDR3 DNA reads TGTGCCATCGGGGAGCGGGATCAAAACAATGAGCAGTTCTTC.

The chain couples TRBV6-5 to TRBJ1-1; TRBD1 matches at 8 bases. Germline CDR1 reads MNHEY; CDR2 reads SVGAGI. The CDR3 totals 14 residues. The V gene end was trimmed by 4 bases and the J gene end by 3 bases; junction bases not matched to a gene: 4. This chain's CDR3 is CASSWDRLDTEAFF. The CDR3 DNA reads as TGTGCCAGCAGTTGGGACAGGTTGGACACTGAAGCTTTCTTT.